This TCR beta chain was obtained from a study of shared clonotypes between healthy human individuals. This clone was observed a few times. Its antigen is undetermined. Study conclusions and caveats: Clonotype sharing across donors was expected to vary with sequencing depth.

The method was immunoSEQ multiplex PCR; TCRdb's version includes in-frame clones alone and lacks a portion of them. Of 2 million or so clones listed, 85% to 95% are singletons. Germline values: CDR1 SNHLY, CDR2 FYNNEI. Between the trimmed V and J ends, which lost 1 base and 6 bases, there was a span of 7 bases. The CDR3 is made up of 14 amino acids. This clonotype was obtained from a man aged 18 to 29 in good health. The specimen was naive CD4+ T cells sorted from blood. Described subset: CD45RA+ positively selected. The V and J genes are TRBV2 and TRBJ1-6; D is undetermined. The CDR3 DNA follows: TGTGCCAGCAGTGAAGGTGTCAGTAATTCACCCCTCCACTTT. This gives the protein CASSEGVSNSPLHF.